This record covers a single TCR beta chain. This entry comes from a study of blood T cell repertoires in COVID-19. Using immunoSEQ multiplex PCR, the repertoire was profiled, and TCRdb retains in-frame clones only, with some absent. The sample consists of about 280,000 clones, 85% of them appearing once. V was trimmed by 4 bases and J by 8 bases, leaving 12 bases between them. The CDR3 is made up of 13 amino acids. CDR1 and CDR2 from the germline V gene are MNHEY and SMNVEV (reference sequence). The chain has TRBV27 and TRBJ2-1; a weak D match, TRBD2 (6 bases). What was sequenced was peripheral blood. The clonotype was recovered from a man in his forties or fifties with active or convalescent COVID-19. The DNA for the CDR3 is TGTGCCAGCAGTTCTAGAACTAGCCATGAGCAGTTCTTC. Encoded protein: CASSSRTSHEQFF.